This TCR beta chain was recorded in a study of T cell clones after liver transplantation. The overall study: Post-transplant blood was tracked for graft-donor-reactive T cell clones identified in a pre-transplant mixed lymphocyte reaction. Tolerant meant at least one year fully off immunosuppression without liver enzymes above twice normal.

Produced via immunoSEQ multiplex PCR; TCRdb's table is partial and in-frame only. Of around 97,000 clones in the sample, about 88% were seen once. Trimming stripped 3 bases from V and 6 bases from J, with 15 bases between. There are 15 residues in the CDR3. The V gene's germline CDR1 is SGDLS and CDR2 YYNGEE. Sequenced material: CD4+ T cells from blood, taken approximately 43 months after liver transplant. J is TRBJ2-2 and V is TRBV9, with D unclear. The sequence derives from a human patient who received a liver transplant. Some T cells may have come from the graft donor. Written as DNA, the CDR3 is TGTGCCAGCAGCGACCCAAATTCGCTTGCCGGGGAGCTGTTTTTT. Amino acids: CASSDPNSLAGELFF.